One sample yielded the 23 T cell receptor beta chains listed below, sequenced in a study of CD8+CD57+ T cells in acquired aplastic anemia. CDR3 and TCR beta VDJ profiling relied on genomic DNA as the template. From the reads, TCRdb called clonotypes with MiXCR, one entry per CDR3 protein. Among approximately 170,000 distinct CDR3 sequences listed, roughly 56% were seen once. The sequencing sample was made of sorted CD4+, CD8+, or CD8+CD57+ T cells (not recorded which) from PBMCs. The receptors were sampled from a human donor in good health, serving as a control.

This clonotype was found many times. V is TRBV24-1 and J is TRBJ2-7; TRBD2 matches at 8 bases. There are 15 residues in the CDR3. Germline trimming cut 2 bases from V and 3 bases from J; bases unmatched to any gene: 5. CDR1 KGHDR and CDR2 SFDVKD come from the germline V gene. Here the CDR3 reads CATSDSPGGSYEQYF. The CDR3 region has the DNA TGTGCCACCAGTGATTCCCCGGGGGGGAGCTACGAGCAGTACTTC.

This clonotype was observed many times. The rearrangement links TRBV20-1 to TRBJ2-6, with D possibly matching TRBD1 (6 bases). V gave up 3 bases and J gave up 1 base, with 13 bases separating them. This CDR3 region has 16 residues. Germline values: CDR1 DFQATT, CDR2 SNEGSKA (reference sequence). CDR3 sequence reads: CSARGQGPSGANVLTF. CDR3 coding DNA: TGCAGTGCTAGGGGTCAGGGGCCTTCTGGGGCCAACGTCCTGACTTTC.

Ten or more counts support this clonotype. The chain employs TRBV5-1 and TRBJ1-1; the D gene is possibly TRBD1 (5 bases). The germline V gene has CDR1 SGHRS and CDR2 YFSETQ. Deletions cut 0 bases from V and 4 bases from J, with 10 bases between. The CDR3 length is 14 residues. This chain's CDR3 is CASSLARESTEAFF. The CDR3 region has the DNA TGCGCCAGCAGCTTGGCCAGGGAGAGCACTGAAGCTTTCTTT.

The chain couples TRBV2 to TRBJ2-1; TRBD1 matches at 7 bases. With 7 bases clipped from V and 4 bases from J, the junction kept 13 bases outside the gene matches. Germline-derived CDR1 and CDR2 are SNHLY and FYNNEI. The CDR3 extends over 16 amino acids. The chain's CDR3 is CASILRTGSAYNEQFF. The CDR3, as DNA: TGTGCCAGCATTCTTAGGACAGGTTCGGCTTACAATGAGCAGTTCTTC.

V and J are TRBV24-1 and TRBJ2-5, with 8 bases lining up with TRBD2. The CDR3 has 17 amino acids. Per the germline V gene, CDR1 is KGHDR and CDR2 is SFDVKD. After removal of 5 bases from V and 4 bases from J, the junction contained 14 bases not matched to a gene. The CDR3 nucleotides are TGTGCCACCAGTGGGACGGATGGCGGGAGGCCGCCAGAGACCCAGTACTTC. Protein: CATSGTDGGRPPETQYF.

The chain combines TRBV28 with TRBJ2-5, with 8 bases fitting TRBD1. Trimming took 6 bases from V and 5 from J; bases not matched to a gene: 11. The CDR3 contains 15 residues. CDR1 is MDHEN, CDR2 SYDVKM, per germline. This chain's CDR3 is CASRPGQGGRETQYF. In nucleotides, the CDR3 is TGTGCCAGCAGACCAGGACAGGGAGGACGGGAGACCCAGTACTTC.

This clonotype was detected only once. The J gene is TRBJ1-1, the V gene TRBV6-9; D is ambiguous. The CDR3 spans 15 residues. The V gene's germline CDR1 is MNHGY and CDR2 SVAAGI. V lost 5 bases and J lost 3, with 16 bases in between. Here the CDR3 reads CASSTLAGPHTEAFF. The CDR3, as DNA: TGTGCCAGCAGTACACTAGCCGGGCCCCACACTGAAGCTTTCTTT.

As DNA, the CDR3 is TGTGCCAGTAGCGACAGGGGCTCCTACAATGAGCAGTTCTTC. This translates into CASSDRGSYNEQFF. The V and J genes are TRBV19 and TRBJ2-1, with 8 positions matching TRBD1. V trimming: 6 bases; J trimming: 0 bases; junction bases outside the gene matches: 1. Germline loops: CDR1 LNHDA, CDR2 SQIVND (reference sequence). CDR3 size: 14 residues.

The gene calls are TRBV10-3 and TRBJ1-6, with D possibly matching TRBD1 (6 bases). Trimming took 5 bases from V and 10 from J, leaving 15 bases between them. The CDR3 sequence is 14 residues long. The germline gives CDR1 ENHRY, CDR2 SYGVKD. The chain's CDR3 is CAISLGQWRSPLHF. CDR3 nucleotides: TGTGCCATCAGTCTCGGACAGTGGCGATCACCCCTCCACTTT.

The V and J genes are TRBV6-4 and TRBJ1-2; D remains unclear. Germline V gene sequence: CDR1 MRHNA, CDR2 SNTAGT. V was pared by 6 bases and J by 4 bases, with 9 bases between. The length of the CDR3 is 12 residues. As DNA, the CDR3 is TGTGCCAGCAGGGCCTTCGGCTATGGCTACACCTTC. It translates to CASRAFGYGYTF.

The chain links TRBV20-1 to TRBJ1-2; maybe TRBD1 (5 bases). V lost 3 bases to trimming and J lost 6 bases, with 14 bases between them. The CDR3 sequence is 13 residues long. Germline V lookup: CDR1 DFQATT, CDR2 SNEGSKA (reference sequence). The CDR3 DNA reads as TGCAGTGCTAGGGTGATCGGGGCTAATGGCTACACCTTC. Translating it yields CSARVIGANGYTF.

V usage is TRBV4-1 and J usage is TRBJ1-2, with 7 bases matching TRBD1. Germline trimming cut 0 bases from V and 7 bases from J; bases unmatched to any gene: 5. This CDR3 has 14 residues. Germline-derived CDR1 and CDR2 are MGHRA and YSYEKL. Written as DNA, the CDR3 is TGCGCCAGCAGCCAAGAGGGGAGGGGGCCTGGCTACACCTTC. This encodes CASSQEGRGPGYTF.

The chain is built from TRBV19 and TRBJ1-2, with D possibly TRBD1 on 6 matching bases. The length of the CDR3 is 12 residues. Trimming stripped 3 bases from V and 4 bases from J, with 6 bases between. Germline lookup yields CDR1 LNHDA and CDR2 SQIVND (reference sequence). CDR3 region: CASSMDSYGYTF. In nucleotides, the CDR3 is TGTGCCAGTAGTATGGACAGCTATGGCTACACCTTC.

This clonotype showed up many times. The chain employs TRBV6-1 and TRBJ1-6; D remains ambiguous. CDR1 MNHNS and CDR2 SASEGT come from the germline V gene. V was trimmed by 2 bases and J by 5 bases, leaving 7 bases between them. The CDR3 is 14 amino acids. CDR3 sequence (DNA): TGTGCCAGCAGTGAATGGCAGGATAATTCACCCCTCCACTTT. This sequence encodes CASSEWQDNSPLHF.

The chain combines TRBV11-3 with TRBJ2-2, with D perhaps matching TRBD1 or TRBD2 (5 bases each). In germline, CDR1 is SGHNT, CDR2 YENEEA. This CDR3 spans 14 amino acids. With 8 bases removed from V and 6 bases from J, the gap between germline ends came to 16 bases. The CDR3 loop reads CASVSRERAGELFF. Written as DNA, the CDR3 is TGTGCCAGCGTCAGCAGGGAGCGTGCCGGGGAGCTGTTTTTT.

The V call is TRBV29-1, the J call TRBJ2-1; 15 nucleotides align to TRBD2. The germline V gene encodes CDR1 SQVTM and CDR2 ANQGSEA. V gave up 1 base and J gave up 10 bases; unmatched junction bases: 8. The CDR3 spans 16 residues. The CDR3, as DNA: TGCAGCGTTGAAGGTGTAGGACTAGCGGGGGGGTACGAGCAGTTCTTC. Translation: CSVEGVGLAGGYEQFF.

The genes are TRBV6-2 or TRBV6-3 and TRBJ1-1; 8 bases align to TRBD1. Germline trimming cut 4 bases from V and 0 bases from J; bases unmatched to any gene: 4. CDR1 and CDR2 from the germline V gene are MNHEY and SVGEGT. The CDR3 totals 15 residues. CDR3 DNA sequence: TGTGCCAGCAGTTTACGGGACAGGTTGAACACTGAAGCTTTCTTT. Amino acid sequence: CASSLRDRLNTEAFF.

V is TRBV4-1 and J is TRBJ1-1; TRBD1 matches at 7 bases. The CDR3 spans 16 residues. J gave up 1 base and V 3 bases, and 8 bases lay outside the gene matches. CDR1 is MGHRA and CDR2 is YSYEKL in the germline V gene. This chain's CDR3 is CASSQQNRGENTEAFF. The CDR3 region has the DNA TGCGCCAGCAGCCAGCAAAACAGGGGAGAGAACACTGAAGCTTTCTTT.

The chain employs TRBV7-3 and TRBJ2-5, with TRBD1 matching 9 bases. V shed 5 bases, J shed 5 bases, and the junction held 9 bases outside the gene matches. This CDR3 comprises 15 residues. Germline lookup yields CDR1 SGHTA and CDR2 FQGTGA. The CDR3 DNA is TGTGCCAGCAGCCCTTCGACAGGGGGATTGGAGACCCAGTACTTC. Amino acids: CASSPSTGGLETQYF.

This clonotype came up a few times. The chain is built from TRBV6-2 or TRBV6-3 and TRBJ2-5; D call uncertain. Germline V gives CDR1 MNHEY, CDR2 SVGEGT. The V end lost 2 bases, the J end lost 4 bases, and 23 bases lay between the germline ends. The CDR3 has 18 residues. The CDR3 DNA reads as TGTGCCAGCAGTTACAGCAGGAGAAGAGCTAACTTAACAGAGACCCAGTACTTC. Translating gives CASSYSRRRANLTETQYF.

There are many counts of this clonotype. This chain links TRBV12-5 with TRBJ2-1, with TRBD1 matching over 9 bases. The germline V gene has CDR1 LGHNT and CDR2 FRNRAP. This CDR3 comprises 16 residues. Trimming removed 2 bases from V and 4 bases from J; junction bases left unmatched: 6. CDR3 sequence (DNA): TGTGCTAGTGGTTTGCAACCGGGACAGGGTTACAATGAGCAGTTCTTC. It translates to CASGLQPGQGYNEQFF.

The V and J genes are TRBV7-9 and TRBJ2-1, with 8 bases identical to TRBD2. CDR3 length: 16 residues. V was clipped by 1 base and J by 2 bases; unmatched bases: 4. Per the germline V gene, CDR1 is SEHNR and CDR2 is FQNEAQ (reference sequence). The CDR3 bases are TGTGCCAGCAGCTTAGTCGGCGGGGGGACCTACAATGAGCAGTTCTTC. As protein: CASSLVGGGTYNEQFF. Supplemented by reference TRBV7-9 and TRBJ2-1, the full variable domain reads DTGVSQNPRHKITKRGQNVTFRCDPISEHNRLYWYRQTLGQGPEFLTYFQNEAQLEKSRLLSDRFSAERPKGSFSTLEIQRTEQGDSAMYLCASSLVGGGTYNEQFFGPGTRLTVL.

This clonotype was counted at least ten times. V is TRBV19 and J is TRBJ1-2, with a possible D match to TRBD1 (5 bases). V lost 3 bases, J lost 5 bases, and 10 bases lay in between. Germline V gene data show CDR1 as LNHDA and CDR2 as SQIVND (reference sequence). The CDR3 runs to 13 residues. CDR3 nucleotide sequence: TGTGCCAGTAGTATCGGACCAGGGTATGGCTACACCTTC. Protein product: CASSIGPGYGYTF. Together with reference TRBV19 and TRBJ1-2, the CDR3 gives the full variable domain: DGGITQSPKYLFRKEGQNVTLSCEQNLNHDAMYWYRQDPGQGLRLIYYSQIVNDFQKGDIAEGYSVSREKKESFPLTVTSAQKNPTAFYLCASSIGPGYGYTFGSGTRLTVV.